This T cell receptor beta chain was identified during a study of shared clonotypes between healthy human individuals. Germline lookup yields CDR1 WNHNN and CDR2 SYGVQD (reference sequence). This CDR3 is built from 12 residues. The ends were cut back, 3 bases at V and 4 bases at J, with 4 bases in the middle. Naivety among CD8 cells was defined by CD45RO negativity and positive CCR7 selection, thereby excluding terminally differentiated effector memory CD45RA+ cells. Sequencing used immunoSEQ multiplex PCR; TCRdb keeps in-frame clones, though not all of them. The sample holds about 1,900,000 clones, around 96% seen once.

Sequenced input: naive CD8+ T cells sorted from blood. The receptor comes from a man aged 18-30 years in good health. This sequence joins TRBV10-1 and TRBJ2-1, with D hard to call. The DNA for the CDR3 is TGCGCCAGCAGTGACCATTACAATGAGCAGTTCTTC. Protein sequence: CASSDHYNEQFF.